Shown below are 24 T cell receptor beta chains from a single sample sequenced in a study of post-analysis software for immune sequencing data. Study-wide points: The study found TRBV5-6, TRBV5-1 and TRBV20-1 among five TRBV segments more frequent in patients than controls.

cDNA libraries for TCR beta contained unique molecular identifiers. TCRdb called the PCR reads again in MiXCR, with one record for every CDR3 protein. The sample holds some 690,000 distinct CDR3 sequences, 25% to 30% seen once. Their antigens are not known. The specimen sequenced was blood. The receptor source for this set is a girl between 5 and 17 years old with multiple sclerosis.

The sample holds many counts of this clonotype. The gene calls are TRBV28 and TRBJ2-1; 8 positions agree with TRBD1. The ends lost 4 bases at V and 2 bases at J; junction bases unmatched: 4. CDR3 length: 15 residues. Germline V CDR1 and CDR2: MDHEN, SYDVKM. CDR3 DNA sequence: TGTGCCAGCAGTTCCGACAGGGGACCCTACAATGAGCAGTTCTTC. This sequence encodes CASSSDRGPYNEQFF.

The chain carries TRBV28 and TRBJ1-2; D is undetermined. V lost 5 bases, J lost 3 bases, and 16 bases lay in between. CDR1 is MDHEN, CDR2 SYDVKM, per germline. This CDR3 has 15 residues. The CDR3 coding sequence is TGTGCCAGCAGTCTAACCCCAGGCTACTACTATGGCTACACCTTC. This gives the protein CASSLTPGYYYGYTF.

The rearrangement joins TRBV11-2 to TRBJ2-4; tentatively, D is TRBD2 (7 bases). The CDR3 spans 16 residues. V was trimmed by 1 base and J by 8 bases, leaving 18 bases between them. CDR1 is SGHAT and CDR2 is FQNNGV in the germline V gene. The CDR3 is CASSLVSRGGKDIQYF. CDR3 bases: TGTGCCAGCAGCTTAGTGTCCAGGGGAGGGAAAGACATTCAGTACTTC.

This clonotype was detected ten times or more. The CDR3 DNA reads TGCGCCAGCAGTCGCGAGGGGGAGACCCAGTACTTC. Amino acids: CASSREGETQYF. The chain links TRBV4-1 to TRBJ2-5; D may be TRBD1 or TRBD2 (5 bases each). The CDR3 length is 12 residues. Germline loops: CDR1 MGHRA, CDR2 YSYEKL. Trimming pared 6 bases from V and 5 bases from J, leaving 10 bases between.

This clonotype was found a few times. The V call is TRBV24-1, the J call TRBJ2-1; D could derive from TRBD1 or TRBD2 (5 bases each). The germline CDR1 and CDR2 sequences are KGHDR and SFDVKD. The CDR3 sequence is 15 residues long. Between the trimmed V and J ends, which lost 5 bases and 2 bases, there was a span of 12 bases. The CDR3 DNA reads as TGTGCCACCAGTGTATCGAGAGGGGCCTACAATGAGCAGTTCTTC. Translating it yields CATSVSRGAYNEQFF.

This clonotype was detected a few times. The J gene is TRBJ1-5, the V gene TRBV20-1; 10 bases map to TRBD1. Losses at the gene ends were 5 bases for V and 7 bases for J; bases not matched to a gene: 2. CDR3 size: 12 residues. The germline V gene encodes CDR1 DFQATT and CDR2 SNEGSKA (reference sequence). CDR3 DNA sequence: TGCAGTGCTGGGACAGGGGCGCAGCCCCAGCATTTT. Residues: CSAGTGAQPQHF.

This clonotype showed up just a few times. This sequence joins TRBV12-3 or TRBV12-4 and TRBJ2-1; no clear D. The CDR3 extends over 15 amino acids. The V and J ends lost 2 bases and 3 bases respectively, with 11 bases between them. DNA for the CDR3: TGTGCCAGCAGTTTAAGAGGTAGAGGCTACAATGAGCAGTTCTTC. Translation gives CASSLRGRGYNEQFF.

The chain employs TRBV7-9 and TRBJ1-5; the match to TRBD1 covers 7 bases. V was clipped by 5 bases and J by 4 bases; unmatched bases: 14. Germline assignment: CDR1 SEHNR and CDR2 FQNEAQ (reference sequence). The CDR3 is made up of 17 amino acids. This CDR3 reads CASSHQPRQGSNQPQHF. CDR3 nucleotides: TGTGCCAGCAGCCATCAGCCCCGACAGGGTAGTAATCAGCCCCAGCATTTT.

Only a few counts were recorded for this clonotype. The junction does not match germline at one end; this may be a read error. The V gene is TRBV29-1, the J gene TRBJ1-1; D not resolved. Germline CDR1 reads SQVTM; CDR2 reads ANQGSEA. This CDR3 spans 12 amino acids. In DNA form, the CDR3 reads TGCAGCGTTGGAATATTGAACACTGTAGCTTTCTTT. This translates into CSVGILNTVAFF. Full variable domain (outside the CDR3, taken from reference TRBV29-1 and TRBJ1-1): SAVISQKPSRDICQRGTSLTIQCQVDSQVTMMFWYRQQPGQSLTLIATANQGSEATYESGFVIDKFPISRPNLTFSTLTVSNMSPEDSSIYLCSVGILNTVAFFGQGTRLTVV.

This clonotype was detected ten times or more. V and J are TRBV4-1 and TRBJ2-7, with 13 positions matching TRBD2. CDR3 length: 15 residues. Germline values: CDR1 MGHRA, CDR2 YSYEKL. The J segment lost 7 bases and the V segment lost 2 bases, leaving 5 bases of the junction unmatched. CDR3 sequence (DNA): TGCGCCAGCAGCCAAACTAGCGGGGGGGCTTGGGAGCAGTACTTC. Translated, it gives CASSQTSGGAWEQYF.

The chain combines TRBV3-1 with TRBJ2-6, with D possibly being TRBD2 (6 bases). Germline values: CDR1 LGHDT, CDR2 YNNKEL (reference sequence). Trimming took 1 base from V and 3 from J, leaving 7 bases between them. The CDR3 runs to 15 residues. The CDR3 DNA reads TGTGCCAGCAGCCAAGGCGGGATTGGGGCCAACGTCCTGACTTTC. Translation: CASSQGGIGANVLTF.

This chain links TRBV6-6 with TRBJ1-5, with a tentative D call TRBD1 (5 bases). Per germline, CDR1 MNHNY and CDR2 SVGAGI (reference sequence). Trimming shortened V by 8 bases and J by 4 bases, and 18 bases separated the two germline ends. The CDR3 extends over 15 amino acids. The CDR3 loop is CASRSSGGSNQPQHF. The CDR3 nucleotides read TGTGCCAGCCGTTCCTCCGGGGGATCAAATCAGCCCCAGCATTTT.

The J gene is TRBJ2-7, the V gene TRBV5-6; 10 positions match TRBD1. Unmatched junction bases numbered 15, after V lost 4 bases and J lost 2 bases. The CDR3 sequence is 18 residues long. CDR1 is SGHDT, CDR2 YYEEEE, per germline. The CDR3 nucleotides read TGTGCCAGCAGCACCGGGCCCGGGACAGGGGTAAACCCCTACGAGCAGTACTTC. It translates to CASSTGPGTGVNPYEQYF.

This clonotype has only a few counts. The rearrangement joins TRBV11-2 to TRBJ1-5; 9 bases fit TRBD1. Germline CDR1 is SGHAT and CDR2 is FQNNGV. Losses at the gene ends were 6 bases for V and 4 bases for J; bases not matched to a gene: 7. The CDR3 is made up of 15 amino acids. DNA of the CDR3: TGTGCCAGCAGACAGACAGGGGGTGGAAATCAGCCCCAGCATTTT. Translation: CASRQTGGGNQPQHF.

The chain combines TRBV7-9 with TRBJ2-3; D ambiguous. The CDR3 consists of 14 residues. Between the trimmed V and J ends, which lost 2 bases and 3 bases, there was a span of 9 bases. The germline V gene encodes CDR1 SEHNR and CDR2 FQNEAQ (reference sequence). In nucleotides, the CDR3 is TGTGCCAGCAGCTTACATGGGCGAACAGATACGCAGTATTTT. Protein sequence: CASSLHGRTDTQYF.

The chain employs TRBV4-2 and TRBJ2-3; 13 nucleotides align to TRBD2. The V gene's germline CDR1 is LGHNA and CDR2 YNFKEQ. The CDR3 has 17 amino acids. V lost 0 bases to trimming and J lost 6 bases; unmatched junction nucleotides: 6. The CDR3 bases are TGTGCCAGCAGCCAAGATACTAGCGGGGGGGCAACCGATACGCAGTATTTT. Its translation: CASSQDTSGGATDTQYF.

This clonotype was counted a few times. This sequence joins TRBV3-1 and TRBJ2-1; D uncertain. The CDR3 is 15 amino acids. Trimming shortened V by 0 bases and J by 1 base, and 7 bases separated the two germline ends. Germline CDR1 and CDR2: LGHDT and YNNKEL (reference sequence). CDR3 in DNA: TGTGCCAGCAGCCAAGATGCGGCTTCCTACAATGAGCAGTTCTTC. It yields the protein CASSQDAASYNEQFF.

In DNA form, the CDR3 reads TGTGCCAGCAGGGGCTGGGCGGCGGAGACCCAGTACTTC. Encoded protein: CASRGWAAETQYF. The chain uses TRBV28 and TRBJ2-5; D is unresolved. V was clipped by 6 bases and J by 5 bases, with 13 bases between them. The CDR3 sequence is 13 residues long. Germline CDR1 MDHEN, CDR2 SYDVKM.

The V gene is TRBV28, the J gene TRBJ2-2; D may be TRBD1 or TRBD2 (5 bases each). Germline loops: CDR1 MDHEN, CDR2 SYDVKM. Trimming took 3 bases from V and 4 from J, leaving 15 bases between them. This CDR3 comprises 16 residues. CDR3 loop: CASSFPGPQSTGELFF. CDR3 coding DNA: TGTGCCAGCAGTTTTCCGGGGCCCCAAAGCACCGGGGAGCTGTTTTTT. The variable domain in full, completed from reference TRBV28 and TRBJ2-2, reads DVKVTQSSRYLVKRTGEKVFLECVQDMDHENMFWYRQDPGLGLRLIYFSYDVKMKEKGDIPEGYSVSREKKERFSLILESASTNQTSMYLCASSFPGPQSTGELFFGEGSRLTVL.

This sequence joins TRBV7-9 and TRBJ2-1; unclear D gene. The germline V gene encodes CDR1 SEHNR and CDR2 FQNEAQ (reference sequence). Trimming stripped 5 bases from V and 0 bases from J, with 11 bases between. The CDR3 length is 15 residues. CDR3 bases: TGTGCCAGCAGCGCCCGCATGAGCTCCTACAATGAGCAGTTCTTC. This translates into CASSARMSSYNEQFF.

Ten or more counts support this clonotype. This chain's CDR3 is CATRIGETQYF. The CDR3 DNA is TGTGCCACCAGAATCGGGGAGACCCAGTACTTC. The chain couples TRBV24-1 to TRBJ2-5; D remains unclear. CDR1 and CDR2 from the germline V gene are KGHDR and SFDVKD. V was clipped by 7 bases and J by 5 bases, with 7 bases between them. The CDR3 sequence is 11 residues long.

The CDR3 loop is CAISEGLNEKLFF. CDR3 coding DNA: TGTGCCATCAGTGAAGGACTTAATGAAAAACTGTTTTTT. The V gene is TRBV10-3, the J gene TRBJ1-4; D remains ambiguous. V gave up 3 bases and J gave up 4 bases, with 6 bases separating them. The CDR3 contains 13 residues. Germline CDR1 and CDR2: ENHRY and SYGVKD.

Details on this clonotype: Compared with germline, one end of the junction differs, possibly owing to a read error. This chain connects TRBV6-6 to TRBJ2-1; D gene uncertain. This CDR3 has 14 residues. Per germline, CDR1 MNHNY and CDR2 SVGAGI (reference sequence). CDR3 sequence reads: CASSYRQESYEQCF. The CDR3, as DNA: TGTGCCAGCAGTTACCGCCAGGAGTCTTACGAGCAGTGCTTC.

V gene TRBV19 combines with J gene TRBJ2-5; TRBD1 might be the D (6 bases). CDR3 length: 15 amino acids. V lost 9 bases and J 5 bases, leaving 22 bases between the germline ends. Germline values: CDR1 LNHDA, CDR2 SQIVND (reference sequence). The CDR3 DNA is TGTGCCAGCCGAGGCCGGGACCCAGGGGTCGAGACCCAGTACTTC. This gives the protein CASRGRDPGVETQYF.